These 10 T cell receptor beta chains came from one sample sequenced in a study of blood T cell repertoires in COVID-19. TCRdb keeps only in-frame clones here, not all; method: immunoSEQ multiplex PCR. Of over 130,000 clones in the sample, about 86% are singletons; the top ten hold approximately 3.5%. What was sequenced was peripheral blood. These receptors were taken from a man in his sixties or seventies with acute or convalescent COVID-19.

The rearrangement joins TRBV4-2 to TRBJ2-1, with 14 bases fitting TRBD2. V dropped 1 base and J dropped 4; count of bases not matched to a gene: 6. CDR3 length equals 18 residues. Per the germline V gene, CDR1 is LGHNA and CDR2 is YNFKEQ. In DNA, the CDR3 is TGTGCCAGCAGCCAAGGGGGGACTAGCGGGAGTAGGTACAATGAGCAGTTCTTC. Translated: CASSQGGTSGSRYNEQFF.

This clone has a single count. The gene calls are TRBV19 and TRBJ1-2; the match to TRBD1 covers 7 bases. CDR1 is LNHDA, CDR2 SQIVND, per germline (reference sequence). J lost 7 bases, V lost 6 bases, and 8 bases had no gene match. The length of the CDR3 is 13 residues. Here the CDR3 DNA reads TGTGCCAGTAGCGTAAAGGGGGCGCGTGGCTACACCTTC. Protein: CASSVKGARGYTF.

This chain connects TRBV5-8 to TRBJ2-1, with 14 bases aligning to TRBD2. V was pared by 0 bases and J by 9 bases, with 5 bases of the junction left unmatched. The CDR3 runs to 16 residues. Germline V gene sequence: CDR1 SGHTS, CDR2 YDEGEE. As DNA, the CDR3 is TGTGCCAGCAGCTTGGGCCCGGGACTAGCGGGAGTTGAGCAGTTCTTC. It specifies CASSLGPGLAGVEQFF.

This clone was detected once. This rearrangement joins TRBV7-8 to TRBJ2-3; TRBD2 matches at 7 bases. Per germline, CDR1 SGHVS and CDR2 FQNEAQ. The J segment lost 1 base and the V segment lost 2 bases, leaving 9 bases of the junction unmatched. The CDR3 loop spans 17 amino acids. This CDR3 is CASSLKSSGSRTDTQYF. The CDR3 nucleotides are TGTGCCAGCAGCTTAAAGTCTAGCGGATCTCGCACAGATACGCAGTATTTT.

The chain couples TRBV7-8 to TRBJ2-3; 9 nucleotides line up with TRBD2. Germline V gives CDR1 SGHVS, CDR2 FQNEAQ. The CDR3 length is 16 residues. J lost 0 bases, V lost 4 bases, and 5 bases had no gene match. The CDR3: CASSYRTSASTDTQYF. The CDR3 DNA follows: TGTGCCAGCAGCTATCGGACTAGCGCTAGCACAGATACGCAGTATTTT. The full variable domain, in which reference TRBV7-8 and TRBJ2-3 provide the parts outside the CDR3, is GAGVSQSPRYKVAKRGQDVALRCDPISGHVSLFWYQQALGQGPEFLTYFQNEAQLDKSGLPSDRFFAERPEGSVSTLKIQRTQQEDSAVYLCASSYRTSASTDTQYFGPGTRLTVL.

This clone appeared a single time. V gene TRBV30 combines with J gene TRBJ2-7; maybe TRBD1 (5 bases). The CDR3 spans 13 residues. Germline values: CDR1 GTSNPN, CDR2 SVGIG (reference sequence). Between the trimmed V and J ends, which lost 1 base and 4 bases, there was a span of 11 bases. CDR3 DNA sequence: TGTGCCTGGAGTGGAAAGGGGCTGTACGAGCAGTACTTC. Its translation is CAWSGKGLYEQYF.

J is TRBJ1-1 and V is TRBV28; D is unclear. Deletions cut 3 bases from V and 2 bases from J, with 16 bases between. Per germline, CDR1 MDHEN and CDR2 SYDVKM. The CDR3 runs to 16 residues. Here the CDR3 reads CASSFSPQIENTEAFF. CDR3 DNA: TGTGCCAGCAGTTTTTCCCCCCAAATAGAAAACACTGAAGCTTTCTTT.

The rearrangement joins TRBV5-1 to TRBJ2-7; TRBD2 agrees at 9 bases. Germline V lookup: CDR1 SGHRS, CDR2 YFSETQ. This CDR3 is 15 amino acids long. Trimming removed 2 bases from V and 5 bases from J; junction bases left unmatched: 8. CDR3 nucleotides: TGCGCCAGCAGCTTTCAGACTAGCGGAATCGACGAGCAGTACTTC. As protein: CASSFQTSGIDEQYF. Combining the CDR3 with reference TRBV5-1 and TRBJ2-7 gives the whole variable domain KAGVTQTPRYLIKTRGQQVTLSCSPISGHRSVSWYQQTPGQGLQFLFEYFSETQRNKGNFPGRFSGRQFSNSRSEMNVSTLELGDSALYLCASSFQTSGIDEQYFGPGTRLTVT.

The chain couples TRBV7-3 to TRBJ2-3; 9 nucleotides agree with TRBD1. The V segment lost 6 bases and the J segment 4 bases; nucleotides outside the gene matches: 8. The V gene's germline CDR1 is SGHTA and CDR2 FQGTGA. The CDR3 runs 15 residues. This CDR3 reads CASSPTGGFADTQYF. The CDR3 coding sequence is TGTGCCAGCAGTCCGACAGGGGGATTCGCAGATACGCAGTATTTT.

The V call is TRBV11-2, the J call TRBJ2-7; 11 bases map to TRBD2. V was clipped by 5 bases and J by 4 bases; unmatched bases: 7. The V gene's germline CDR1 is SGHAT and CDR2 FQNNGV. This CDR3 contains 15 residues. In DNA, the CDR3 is TGTGCCAGCAGCCCACTAGCGGGAGTTGCGTACGAGCAGTACTTC. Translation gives CASSPLAGVAYEQYF.